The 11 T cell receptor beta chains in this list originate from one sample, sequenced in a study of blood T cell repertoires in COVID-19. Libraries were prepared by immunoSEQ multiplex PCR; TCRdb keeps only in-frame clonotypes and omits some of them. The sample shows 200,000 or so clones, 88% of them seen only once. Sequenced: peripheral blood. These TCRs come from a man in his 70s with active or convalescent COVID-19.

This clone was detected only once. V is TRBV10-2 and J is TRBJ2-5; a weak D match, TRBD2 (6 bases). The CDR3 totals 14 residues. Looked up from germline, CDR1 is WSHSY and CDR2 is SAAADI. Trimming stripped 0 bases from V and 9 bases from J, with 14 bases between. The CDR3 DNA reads TGCGCCAGCAGTGAGTCGAGGGAGGCGAGGGCCCAGTACTTC. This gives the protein CASSESREARAQYF.

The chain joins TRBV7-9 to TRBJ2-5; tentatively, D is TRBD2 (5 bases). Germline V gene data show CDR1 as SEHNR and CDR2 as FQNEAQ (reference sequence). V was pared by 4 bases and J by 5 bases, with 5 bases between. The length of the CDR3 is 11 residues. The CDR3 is CASSSGETQYF. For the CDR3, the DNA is TGTGCCAGCAGCTCGGGGGAGACCCAGTACTTC.

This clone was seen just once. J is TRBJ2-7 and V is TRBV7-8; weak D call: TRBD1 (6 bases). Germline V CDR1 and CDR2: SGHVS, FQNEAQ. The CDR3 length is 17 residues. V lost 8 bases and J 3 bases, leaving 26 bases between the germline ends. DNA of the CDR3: TGTGCCAGCCTACCCACCAGGGGTCTTTTTTCTTTCTACGAGCAGTACTTC. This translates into CASLPTRGLFSFYEQYF.

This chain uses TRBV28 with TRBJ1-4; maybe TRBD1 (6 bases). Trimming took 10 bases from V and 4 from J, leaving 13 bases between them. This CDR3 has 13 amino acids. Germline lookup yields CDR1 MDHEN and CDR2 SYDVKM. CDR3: CATQDSFNEKLFF. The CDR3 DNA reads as TGTGCCACTCAGGACAGCTTTAATGAAAAACTGTTTTTT.

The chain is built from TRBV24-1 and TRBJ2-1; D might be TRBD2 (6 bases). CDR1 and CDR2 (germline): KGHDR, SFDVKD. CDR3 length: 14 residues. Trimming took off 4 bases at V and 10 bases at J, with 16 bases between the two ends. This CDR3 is CATSEKSTSGEQFF. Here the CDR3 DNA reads TGTGCCACCAGTGAAAAATCGACTAGTGGAGAGCAGTTCTTC.

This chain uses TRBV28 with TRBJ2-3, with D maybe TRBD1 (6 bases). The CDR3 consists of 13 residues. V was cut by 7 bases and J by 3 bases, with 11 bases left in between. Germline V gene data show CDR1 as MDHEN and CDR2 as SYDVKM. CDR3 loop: CASIQGWTDTQYF. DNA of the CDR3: TGTGCCAGCATACAGGGTTGGACAGATACGCAGTATTTT. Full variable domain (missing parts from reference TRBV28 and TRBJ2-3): DVKVTQSSRYLVKRTGEKVFLECVQDMDHENMFWYRQDPGLGLRLIYFSYDVKMKEKGDIPEGYSVSREKKERFSLILESASTNQTSMYLCASIQGWTDTQYFGPGTRLTVL.

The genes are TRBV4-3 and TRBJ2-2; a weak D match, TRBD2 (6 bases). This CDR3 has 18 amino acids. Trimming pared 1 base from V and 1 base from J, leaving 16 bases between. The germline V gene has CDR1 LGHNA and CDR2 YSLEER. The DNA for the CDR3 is TGCGCCAGCAGCCAAGTAACTCCCATCGGGGGGAACACCGGGGAGCTGTTTTTT. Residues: CASSQVTPIGGNTGELFF.

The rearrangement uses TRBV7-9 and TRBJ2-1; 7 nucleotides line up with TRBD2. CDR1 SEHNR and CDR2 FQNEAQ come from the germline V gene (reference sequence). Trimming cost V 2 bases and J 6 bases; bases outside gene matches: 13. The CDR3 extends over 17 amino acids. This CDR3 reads CASSLILGLGVPNEQFF. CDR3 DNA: TGTGCCAGCAGCTTAATCCTTGGACTAGGAGTCCCCAATGAGCAGTTCTTC.

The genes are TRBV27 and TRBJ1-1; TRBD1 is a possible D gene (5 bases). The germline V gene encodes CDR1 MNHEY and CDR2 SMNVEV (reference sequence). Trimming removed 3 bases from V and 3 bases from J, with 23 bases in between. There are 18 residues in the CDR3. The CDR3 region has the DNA TGTGCCAGCAGTTTCTTGGGGGTAACGCGGAGGGAGGACACTGAAGCTTTCTTT. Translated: CASSFLGVTRREDTEAFF.

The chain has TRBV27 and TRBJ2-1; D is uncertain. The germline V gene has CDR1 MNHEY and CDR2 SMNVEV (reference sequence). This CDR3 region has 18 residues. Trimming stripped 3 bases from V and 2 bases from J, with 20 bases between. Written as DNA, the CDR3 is TGTGCCAGCAGTTTGAAAGCGCCACCTTCGAGCGCCTACAATGAGCAGTTCTTC. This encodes CASSLKAPPSSAYNEQFF.

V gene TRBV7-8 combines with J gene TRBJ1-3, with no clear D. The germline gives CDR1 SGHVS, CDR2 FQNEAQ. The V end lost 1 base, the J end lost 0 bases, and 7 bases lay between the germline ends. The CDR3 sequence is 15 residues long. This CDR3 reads CASSLGPSSGNTIYF. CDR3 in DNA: TGTGCCAGCAGCTTAGGGCCTAGCTCTGGAAACACCATATATTTT.